Listed below are T cell receptor beta chains from one sample, sequenced in a study of T cell repertoires in cytomegalovirus infection. TCRdb redid the calling of the reads with MiXCR, one entry per CDR3 protein. The sample carries about 200,000 distinct CDR3 sequences, 9.5% recorded once. Sample: PBMCs. The receptors originated from a human donor in good health (CMV status not recorded). Some clones in this sample may be carry-over from other donors' samples. Each CDR3 is given without its conserved first and last residue. Each record gives: J gene, V gene, CDR3 protein.

j_call: TRBJ2-7
v_call: TRBV28
cdr3_aa: ASRSSGLYEQY

j_call: TRBJ1-1
v_call: TRBV10-1
cdr3_aa: ASSEVGGTEAF

j_call: TRBJ1-4
v_call: TRBV30
cdr3_aa: AWSIQRERSEKLF

j_call: TRBJ2-7
v_call: TRBV6-5
cdr3_aa: ASRSGVYEQY

j_call: TRBJ2-7
v_call: TRBV15
cdr3_aa: ATSREGATGSTYEQY

j_call: TRBJ2-4
v_call: TRBV28
cdr3_aa: APQGQSKNIQY

j_call: TRBJ1-2
v_call: TRBV24-1
cdr3_aa: ATIFTNYGYT

j_call: TRBJ2-7
v_call: TRBV4-3
cdr3_aa: ASSQGLAGVTWEQY

j_call: TRBJ2-2
v_call: TRBV14
cdr3_aa: ASSQDRGHGELF

j_call: TRBJ1-4
v_call: TRBV28
cdr3_aa: ASSFAMGATNEKLF

j_call: TRBJ1-3
v_call: TRBV4-3
cdr3_aa: ASSQDGTVGNTIY

j_call: TRBJ1-5
v_call: TRBV6-1
cdr3_aa: ASSANFNQPQH

j_call: TRBJ1-1
v_call: TRBV24-1
cdr3_aa: ATSDARGDTEAF

j_call: TRBJ1-3
v_call: TRBV6-8
cdr3_aa: ASSYRNSGYSGNTIY

j_call: TRBJ2-1
v_call: TRBV6-2/TRBV6-3
cdr3_aa: ASTPGGVRSYNEQF

j_call: TRBJ2-3
v_call: TRBV11-2
cdr3_aa: ASSLDALGLGFADTQY

j_call: TRBJ1-2
v_call: TRBV25-1
cdr3_aa: ASSEWSGFGGYT

j_call: TRBJ2-7
v_call: TRBV7-9
cdr3_aa: ASSRDREQQY

j_call: TRBJ2-7
v_call: TRBV7-2
cdr3_aa: ASSLVIRDRGALLGEQY

j_call: TRBJ2-7
v_call: TRBV20-1
cdr3_aa: SAEGVREGYEQY

j_call: TRBJ2-3
v_call: TRBV4-3
cdr3_aa: ASSRDLTDTQY

j_call: TRBJ2-7
v_call: TRBV5-5
cdr3_aa: ASSPAGTGWREY

j_call: TRBJ2-3
v_call: TRBV7-2
cdr3_aa: ASSLEGTGGHTDTQY

j_call: TRBJ1-5
v_call: TRBV7-6
cdr3_aa: ASSLQGKDQPQH

j_call: TRBJ2-1
v_call: TRBV7-6
cdr3_aa: ASSPRFGGRSTSYNEQF

j_call: TRBJ2-3
v_call: TRBV5-6
cdr3_aa: ASSAKTGADTQY

j_call: TRBJ2-5
v_call: TRBV7-9
cdr3_aa: ASSSLGFQETQY

j_call: TRBJ2-7
v_call: TRBV20-1
cdr3_aa: SAPPRGASYEQY

j_call: TRBJ2-4
v_call: TRBV6-1
cdr3_aa: ASSLGQPLTGIQY

j_call: TRBJ2-7
v_call: TRBV14
cdr3_aa: ASSQTGKQTAYEQY

j_call: TRBJ1-3
v_call: TRBV6-2/TRBV6-3
cdr3_aa: ASIPTGDSGNTIY

j_call: TRBJ2-1
v_call: TRBV29-1
cdr3_aa: SVEDGGSGTEQF

j_call: TRBJ2-1
v_call: TRBV3-1
cdr3_aa: ASSQDSGNYNEQF

j_call: TRBJ2-6
v_call: TRBV7-9
cdr3_aa: ASSPNRGSGANVLT

j_call: TRBJ2-5
v_call: TRBV7-2
cdr3_aa: ASSTSGGGKETQY

j_call: TRBJ2-7
v_call: TRBV7-2
cdr3_aa: ASSPRSYGTGGFYEQY

j_call: TRBJ2-1
v_call: TRBV6-2/TRBV6-3
cdr3_aa: ASSYSSLEGEQF

j_call: TRBJ1-5
v_call: TRBV10-2
cdr3_aa: ASTTGQAQPQH

j_call: TRBJ1-2
v_call: TRBV7-2
cdr3_aa: ASSPSTRADYGYT

j_call: TRBJ1-1
v_call: TRBV12-3/TRBV12-4
cdr3_aa: ASSSLLRQAF

j_call: TRBJ2-5
v_call: TRBV18
cdr3_aa: ASSDEETQY